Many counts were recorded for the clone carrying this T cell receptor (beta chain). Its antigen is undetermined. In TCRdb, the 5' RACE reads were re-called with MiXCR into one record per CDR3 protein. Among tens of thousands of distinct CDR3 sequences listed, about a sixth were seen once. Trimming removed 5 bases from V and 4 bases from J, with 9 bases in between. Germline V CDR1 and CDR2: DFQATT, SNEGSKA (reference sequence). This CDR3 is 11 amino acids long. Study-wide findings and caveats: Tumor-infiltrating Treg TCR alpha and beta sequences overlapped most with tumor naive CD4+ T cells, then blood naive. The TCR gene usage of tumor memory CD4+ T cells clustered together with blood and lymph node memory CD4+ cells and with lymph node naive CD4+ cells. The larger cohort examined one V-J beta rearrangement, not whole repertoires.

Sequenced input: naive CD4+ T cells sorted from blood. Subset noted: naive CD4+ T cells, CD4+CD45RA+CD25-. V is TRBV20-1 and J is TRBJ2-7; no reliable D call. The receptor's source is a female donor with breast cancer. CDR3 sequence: CSAPNDYEQYF. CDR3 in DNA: TGCAGTGCTCCAAACGATTACGAGCAGTACTTC.